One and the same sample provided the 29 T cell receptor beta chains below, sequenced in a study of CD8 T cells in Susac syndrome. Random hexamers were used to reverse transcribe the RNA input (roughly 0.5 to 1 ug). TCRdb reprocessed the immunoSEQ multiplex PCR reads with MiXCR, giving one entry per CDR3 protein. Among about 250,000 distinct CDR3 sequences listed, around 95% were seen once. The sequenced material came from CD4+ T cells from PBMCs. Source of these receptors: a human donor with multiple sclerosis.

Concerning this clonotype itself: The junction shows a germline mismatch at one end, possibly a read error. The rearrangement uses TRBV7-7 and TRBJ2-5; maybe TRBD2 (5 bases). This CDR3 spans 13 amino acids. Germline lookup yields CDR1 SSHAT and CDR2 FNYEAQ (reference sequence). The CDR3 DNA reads TGTGCTAGCAGCCCGTCCCCGGGGGAGACCCAGTACTTC. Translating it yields CASSPSPGETQYF.

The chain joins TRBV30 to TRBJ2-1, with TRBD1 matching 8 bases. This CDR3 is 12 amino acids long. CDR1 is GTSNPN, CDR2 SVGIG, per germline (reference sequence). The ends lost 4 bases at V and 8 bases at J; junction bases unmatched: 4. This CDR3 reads CAWNRGEYEQFF. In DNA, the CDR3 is TGTGCCTGGAACAGGGGGGAATATGAGCAGTTCTTC.

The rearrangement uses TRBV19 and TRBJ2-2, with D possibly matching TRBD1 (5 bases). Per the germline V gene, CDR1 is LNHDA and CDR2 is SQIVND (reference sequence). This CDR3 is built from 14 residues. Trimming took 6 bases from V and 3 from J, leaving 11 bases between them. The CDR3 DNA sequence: TGTGCCAGTAGACGGGTACAGGACACCGGGGAGCTGTTTTTT. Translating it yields CASRRVQDTGELFF.

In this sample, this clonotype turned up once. The CDR3 DNA follows: TGTGCCAGCAGCCGACTCGGGACAGACTACGAGCAGTACGTC. Translating it yields CASSRLGTDYEQYV. The chain uses TRBV5-8 and TRBJ2-7, with 7 bases matching TRBD1. This CDR3 contains 14 residues. Germline CDR1 reads SGHTS; CDR2 reads YDEGEE. J gave up 3 bases and V 4 bases, and 7 bases lay outside the gene matches.

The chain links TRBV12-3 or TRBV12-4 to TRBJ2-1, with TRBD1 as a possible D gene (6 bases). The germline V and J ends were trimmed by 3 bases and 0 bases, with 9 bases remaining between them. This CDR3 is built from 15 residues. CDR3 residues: CASSLGQRSYNEQFF. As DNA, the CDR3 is TGTGCCAGCAGTTTGGGACAACGCTCCTACAATGAGCAGTTCTTC.

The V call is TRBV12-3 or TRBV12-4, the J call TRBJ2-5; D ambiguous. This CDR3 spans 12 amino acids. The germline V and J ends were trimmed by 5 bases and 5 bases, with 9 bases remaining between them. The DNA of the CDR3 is TGTGCCAGCAGTCCCCATCCCGAGACCCAGTACTTC. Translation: CASSPHPETQYF.

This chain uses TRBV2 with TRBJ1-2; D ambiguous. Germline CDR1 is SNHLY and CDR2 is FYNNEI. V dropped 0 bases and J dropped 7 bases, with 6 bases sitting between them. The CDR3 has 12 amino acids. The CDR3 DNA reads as TGTGCCAGCAGTGAAGCTGTGGGTGGCTACACCTTC. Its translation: CASSEAVGGYTF.

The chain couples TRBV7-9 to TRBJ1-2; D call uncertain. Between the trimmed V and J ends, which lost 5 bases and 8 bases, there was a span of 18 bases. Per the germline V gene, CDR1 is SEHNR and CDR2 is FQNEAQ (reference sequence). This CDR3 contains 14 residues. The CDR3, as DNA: TGTGCCAGCAGCCCTAGGGCGGCCCAGGAGGGCTACACCTTC. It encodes CASSPRAAQEGYTF. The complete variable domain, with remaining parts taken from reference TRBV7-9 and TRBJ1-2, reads DTGVSQNPRHKITKRGQNVTFRCDPISEHNRLYWYRQTLGQGPEFLTYFQNEAQLEKSRLLSDRFSAERPKGSFSTLEIQRTEQGDSAMYLCASSPRAAQEGYTFGSGTRLTVV.

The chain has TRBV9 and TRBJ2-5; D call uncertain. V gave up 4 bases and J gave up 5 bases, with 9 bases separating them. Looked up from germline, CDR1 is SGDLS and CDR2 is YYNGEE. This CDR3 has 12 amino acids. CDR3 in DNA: TGTGCCAGCAGCTCGACATTGGAGACCCAGTACTTC. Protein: CASSSTLETQYF.

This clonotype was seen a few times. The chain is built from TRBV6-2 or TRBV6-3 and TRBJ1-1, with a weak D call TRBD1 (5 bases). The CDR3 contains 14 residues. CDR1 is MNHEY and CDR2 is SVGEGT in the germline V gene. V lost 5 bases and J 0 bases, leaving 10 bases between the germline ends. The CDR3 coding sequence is TGTGCCAGCAGTCGTCAGGGACTGAACACTGAAGCTTTCTTT. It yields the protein CASSRQGLNTEAFF.

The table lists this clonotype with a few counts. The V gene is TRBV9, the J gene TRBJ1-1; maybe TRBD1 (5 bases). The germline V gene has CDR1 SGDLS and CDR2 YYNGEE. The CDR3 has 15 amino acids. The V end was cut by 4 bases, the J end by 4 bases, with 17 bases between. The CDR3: CASSPRSGQATEAFF. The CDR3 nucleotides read TGTGCCAGCAGCCCACGGTCGGGGCAGGCCACTGAAGCTTTCTTT.

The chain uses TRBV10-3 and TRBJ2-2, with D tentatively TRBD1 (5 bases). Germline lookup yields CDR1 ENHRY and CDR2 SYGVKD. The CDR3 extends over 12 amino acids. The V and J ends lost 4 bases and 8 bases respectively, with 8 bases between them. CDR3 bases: TGTGCCATCAGTGGGGGCGCGGGGGAGCTGTTTTTT. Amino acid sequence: CAISGGAGELFF.

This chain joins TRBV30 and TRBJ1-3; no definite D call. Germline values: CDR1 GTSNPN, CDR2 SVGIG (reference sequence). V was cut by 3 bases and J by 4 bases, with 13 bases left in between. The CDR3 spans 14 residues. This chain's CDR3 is CAWSGVGFGNTIYF. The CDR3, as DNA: TGTGCCTGGAGCGGTGTCGGGTTCGGAAACACCATATATTTT.

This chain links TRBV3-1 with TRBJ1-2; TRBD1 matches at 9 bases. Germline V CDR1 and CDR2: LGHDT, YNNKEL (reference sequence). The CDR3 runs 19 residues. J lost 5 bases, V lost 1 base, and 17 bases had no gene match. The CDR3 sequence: CASSQVAGTGSPSRYGYTF. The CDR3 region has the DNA TGTGCCAGCAGCCAAGTGGCCGGGACAGGGAGTCCCTCTCGGTATGGCTACACCTTC.

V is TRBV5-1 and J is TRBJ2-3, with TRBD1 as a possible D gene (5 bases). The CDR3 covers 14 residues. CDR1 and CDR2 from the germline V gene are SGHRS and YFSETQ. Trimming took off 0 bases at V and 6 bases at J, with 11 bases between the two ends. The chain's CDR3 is CASSLDRTSDTQYF. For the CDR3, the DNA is TGCGCCAGCAGCTTGGACAGGACCTCTGATACGCAGTATTTT.

This CDR3 is CASSPEGREGQYF. CDR3 in DNA: TGTGCCAGCAGCCCCGAAGGGCGGGAGGGGCAGTACTTC. The rearrangement links TRBV7-9 to TRBJ2-7; TRBD2 matches at 9 bases. The CDR3 runs 13 residues. J was trimmed by 9 bases and V by 5 bases; bases with no gene match: 8. The germline CDR1 and CDR2 sequences are SEHNR and FQNEAQ (reference sequence).

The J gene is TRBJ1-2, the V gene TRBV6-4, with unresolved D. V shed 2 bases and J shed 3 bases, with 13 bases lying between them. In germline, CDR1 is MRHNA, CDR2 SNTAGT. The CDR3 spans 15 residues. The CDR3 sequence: CASSDGPKAYYGYTF. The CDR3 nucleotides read TGTGCCAGCAGTGACGGCCCGAAGGCTTACTATGGCTACACCTTC.

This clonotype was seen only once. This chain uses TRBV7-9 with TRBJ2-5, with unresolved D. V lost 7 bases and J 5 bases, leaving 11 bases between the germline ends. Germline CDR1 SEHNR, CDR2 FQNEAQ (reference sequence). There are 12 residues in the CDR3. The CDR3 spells CASTGVRETQYF. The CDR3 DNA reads TGTGCCAGCACCGGAGTGAGGGAGACCCAGTACTTC. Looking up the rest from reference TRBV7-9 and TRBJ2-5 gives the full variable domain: DTGVSQNPRHKITKRGQNVTFRCDPISEHNRLYWYRQTLGQGPEFLTYFQNEAQLEKSRLLSDRFSAERPKGSFSTLEIQRTEQGDSAMYLCASTGVRETQYFGPGTRLLVL.

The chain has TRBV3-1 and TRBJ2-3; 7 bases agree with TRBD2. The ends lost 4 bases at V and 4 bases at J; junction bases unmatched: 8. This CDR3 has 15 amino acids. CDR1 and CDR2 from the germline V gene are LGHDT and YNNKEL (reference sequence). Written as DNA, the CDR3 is TGTGCCAGCAGCCCCACAGCGGGAAATCCAGATACGCAGTATTTT. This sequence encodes CASSPTAGNPDTQYF.

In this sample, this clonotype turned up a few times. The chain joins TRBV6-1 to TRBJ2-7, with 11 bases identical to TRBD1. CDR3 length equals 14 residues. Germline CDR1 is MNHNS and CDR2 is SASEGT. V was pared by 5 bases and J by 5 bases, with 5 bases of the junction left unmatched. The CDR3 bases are TGTGCCAGCAGTCCTCGGACAGGGGGCAACGAGCAGTACTTC. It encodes CASSPRTGGNEQYF.

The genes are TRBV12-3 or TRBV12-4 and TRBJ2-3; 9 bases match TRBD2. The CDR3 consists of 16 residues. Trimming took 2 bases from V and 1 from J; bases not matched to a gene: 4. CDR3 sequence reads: CASSLSGLARTDTQYF. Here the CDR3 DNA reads TGTGCCAGCAGTTTATCCGGACTAGCGCGCACAGATACGCAGTATTTT.

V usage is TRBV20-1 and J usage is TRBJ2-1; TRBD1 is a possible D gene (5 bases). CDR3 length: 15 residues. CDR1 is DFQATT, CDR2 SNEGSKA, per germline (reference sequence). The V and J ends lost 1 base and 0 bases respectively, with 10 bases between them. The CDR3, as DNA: TGCAGTGCTAGAGGTCTGGGGCTCTCCTACAATGAGCAGTTCTTC. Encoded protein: CSARGLGLSYNEQFF.

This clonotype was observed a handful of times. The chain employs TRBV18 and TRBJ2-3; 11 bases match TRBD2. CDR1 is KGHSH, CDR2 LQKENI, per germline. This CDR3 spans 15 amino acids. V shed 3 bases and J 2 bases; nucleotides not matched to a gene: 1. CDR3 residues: CASSPTSGDTDTQYF. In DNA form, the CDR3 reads TGTGCCAGCTCACCGACTAGCGGGGACACAGATACGCAGTATTTT.

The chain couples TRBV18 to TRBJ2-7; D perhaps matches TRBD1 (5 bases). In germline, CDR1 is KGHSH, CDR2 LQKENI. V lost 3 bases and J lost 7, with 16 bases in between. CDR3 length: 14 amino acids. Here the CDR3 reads CASSPLAGSGEQYV. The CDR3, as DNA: TGTGCCAGCTCACCCCTGGCAGGGTCGGGTGAGCAGTACGTC.

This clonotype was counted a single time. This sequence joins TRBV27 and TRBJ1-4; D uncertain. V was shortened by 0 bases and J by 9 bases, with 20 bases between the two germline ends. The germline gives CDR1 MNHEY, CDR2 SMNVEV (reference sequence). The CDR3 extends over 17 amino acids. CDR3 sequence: CASSLSGIFHGIKKLFF. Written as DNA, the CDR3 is TGTGCCAGCAGTTTATCGGGGATTTTTCACGGGATAAAAAAACTGTTTTTT.

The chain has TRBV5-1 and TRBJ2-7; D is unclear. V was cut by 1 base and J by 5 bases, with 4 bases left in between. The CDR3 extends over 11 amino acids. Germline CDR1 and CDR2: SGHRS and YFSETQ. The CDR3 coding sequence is TGCGCCAGCAGCTTGCTGGACGAGCAGTACTTC. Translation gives CASSLLDEQYF.

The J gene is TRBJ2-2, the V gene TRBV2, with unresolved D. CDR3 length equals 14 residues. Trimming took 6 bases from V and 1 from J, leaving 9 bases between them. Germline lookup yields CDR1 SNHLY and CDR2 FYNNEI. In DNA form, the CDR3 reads TGTGCCAGCAGGCCGATTTTGAACACCGGGGAGCTGTTTTTT. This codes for CASRPILNTGELFF.

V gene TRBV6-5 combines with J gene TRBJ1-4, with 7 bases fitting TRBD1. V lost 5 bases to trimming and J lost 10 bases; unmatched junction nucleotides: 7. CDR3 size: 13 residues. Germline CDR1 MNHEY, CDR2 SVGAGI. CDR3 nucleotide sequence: TGTGCCAGCAGTCCAGGACAGGCGGGAAAACTGTTTTTT. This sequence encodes CASSPGQAGKLFF.

CDR3 residues: CASSQTAGGYTF. CDR3 nucleotides: TGTGCCAGCAGCCAGACAGCGGGGGGCTACACCTTC. The rearrangement joins TRBV6-6 to TRBJ1-2; a possible D gene is TRBD1 (5 bases). The CDR3 is 12 amino acids. Germline V gene sequence: CDR1 MNHNY, CDR2 SVGAGI (reference sequence). V gave up 6 bases and J gave up 8 bases, with 13 bases separating them.